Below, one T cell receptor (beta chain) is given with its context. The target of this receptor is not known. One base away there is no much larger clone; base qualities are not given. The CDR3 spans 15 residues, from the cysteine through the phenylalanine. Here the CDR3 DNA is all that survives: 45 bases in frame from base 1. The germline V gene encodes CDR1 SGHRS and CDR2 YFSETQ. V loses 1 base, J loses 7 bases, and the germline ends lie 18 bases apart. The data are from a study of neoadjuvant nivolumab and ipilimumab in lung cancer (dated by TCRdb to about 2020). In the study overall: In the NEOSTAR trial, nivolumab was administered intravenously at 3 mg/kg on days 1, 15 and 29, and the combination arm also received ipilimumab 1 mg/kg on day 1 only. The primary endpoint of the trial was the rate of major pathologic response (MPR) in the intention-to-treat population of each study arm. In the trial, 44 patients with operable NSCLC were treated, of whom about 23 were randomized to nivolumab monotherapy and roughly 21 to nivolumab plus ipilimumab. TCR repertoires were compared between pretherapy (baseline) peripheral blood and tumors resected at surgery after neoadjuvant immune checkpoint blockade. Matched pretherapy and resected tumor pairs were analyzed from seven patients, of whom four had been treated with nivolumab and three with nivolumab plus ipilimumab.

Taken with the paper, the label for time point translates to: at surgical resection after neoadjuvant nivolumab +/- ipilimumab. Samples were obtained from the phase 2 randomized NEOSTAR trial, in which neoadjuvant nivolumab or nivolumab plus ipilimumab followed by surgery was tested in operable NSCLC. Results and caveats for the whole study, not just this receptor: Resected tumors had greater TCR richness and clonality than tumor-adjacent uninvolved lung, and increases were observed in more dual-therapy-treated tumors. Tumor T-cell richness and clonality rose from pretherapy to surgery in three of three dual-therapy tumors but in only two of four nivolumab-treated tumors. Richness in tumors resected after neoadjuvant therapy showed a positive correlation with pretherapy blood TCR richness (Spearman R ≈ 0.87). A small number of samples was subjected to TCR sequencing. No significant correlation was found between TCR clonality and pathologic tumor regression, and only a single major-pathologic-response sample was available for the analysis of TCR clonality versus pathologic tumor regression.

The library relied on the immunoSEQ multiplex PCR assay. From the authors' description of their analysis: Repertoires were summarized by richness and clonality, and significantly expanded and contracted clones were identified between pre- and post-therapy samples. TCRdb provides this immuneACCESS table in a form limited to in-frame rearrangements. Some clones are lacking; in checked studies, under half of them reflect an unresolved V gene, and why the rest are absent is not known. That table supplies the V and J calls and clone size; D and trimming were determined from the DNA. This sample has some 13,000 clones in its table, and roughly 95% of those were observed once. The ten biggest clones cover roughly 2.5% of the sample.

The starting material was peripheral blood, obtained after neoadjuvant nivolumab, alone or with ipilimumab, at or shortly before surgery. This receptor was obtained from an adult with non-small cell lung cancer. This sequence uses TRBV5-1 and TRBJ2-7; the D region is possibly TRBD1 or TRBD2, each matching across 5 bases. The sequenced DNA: TGCGCCAGCAGCTTGACGGGACCCTCAATGGGGGAGCAGTACTTC. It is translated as CASSLTGPSMGEQYF.